Below are 8 T cell receptor beta chains sequenced from a single sample in a study of a mutant IDH1 vaccine in newly diagnosed glioma. The time point here: baseline, week 1 (first vaccination visit). Treatment given: pre-vaccination baseline after standard-of-care therapy. Using immunoSEQ multiplex PCR, the repertoire was profiled, and TCRdb retains in-frame clones only, with some absent. The sample has about 23,000 clones; approximately 91% are singletons. The sequencing used PBMCs, collected from a glioma patient treated with radiotherapy, temozolomide or both. These receptors all stem from a man aged 25 to 45 with glioma.

This chain uses TRBV10-1 with TRBJ2-5; 11 bases line up with TRBD1. The germline CDR1 and CDR2 sequences are WNHNN and SYGVQD (reference sequence). The trim removed 8 bases at V and 3 bases at J, leaving 11 bases unmatched. The CDR3 has 16 residues. CDR3: CASVRTGGTYEETQYF. CDR3 bases: TGCGCCAGCGTACGGACAGGGGGCACATATGAAGAGACCCAGTACTTC.

The chain uses TRBV5-1 and TRBJ1-1; 7 bases are a match to TRBD1. V was pared by 5 bases and J by 2 bases, with 3 bases of the junction left unmatched. Germline CDR1 and CDR2: SGHRS and YFSETQ. CDR3 length equals 13 residues. CDR3 loop: CASSRDSNTEAFF. The CDR3, as DNA: TGCGCCAGCAGTCGGGACAGTAACACTGAAGCTTTCTTT.

The chain uses TRBV5-4 and TRBJ2-5; D is undetermined. The germline V gene has CDR1 SGHNT and CDR2 YYREEE (reference sequence). The CDR3 runs to 11 residues. The V and J ends lost 0 bases and 3 bases respectively, with 0 bases between them. CDR3 nucleotides: TGTGCCAGCAGCTTGGAAGAGACCCAGTACTTC. It yields the protein CASSLEETQYF.

The chain employs TRBV25-1 and TRBJ2-3; D possibly corresponds to TRBD2 (5 bases). The length of the CDR3 is 11 residues. CDR1 is MGHDK and CDR2 is SYGVNS in the germline V gene. V lost 6 bases, J lost 8 bases, and 9 bases lay in between. The CDR3 DNA sequence: TGTGCCAGCAGCATAGAGGGTACGCAGTATTTT. As protein: CASSIEGTQYF.

CDR3: CASSRRDSVYGYTF. CDR3 nucleotide sequence: TGTGCCAGCTCACGCCGGGACAGCGTCTATGGCTACACCTTC. The rearrangement uses TRBV18 and TRBJ1-2; 7 bases are a match to TRBD1. Unmatched junction bases numbered 6, after V lost 4 bases and J lost 4 bases. CDR1 and CDR2 (germline): KGHSH, LQKENI. The CDR3 covers 14 residues.

The CDR3 region has the DNA TGTGCCAGCAGCGTTTCAGGGGCCTCTGGAAACACCATATATTTT. Amino acids: CASSVSGASGNTIYF. This rearrangement joins TRBV9 to TRBJ1-3; D is perhaps TRBD1 (6 bases). V lost 2 bases and J 0 bases, leaving 9 bases between the germline ends. Per the germline V gene, CDR1 is SGDLS and CDR2 is YYNGEE. This CDR3 is built from 15 residues.

This chain uses TRBV7-6 with TRBJ2-3, with D unresolved. Germline V lookup: CDR1 SGHVS, CDR2 FNYEAQ. Trimming removed 3 bases at V and 4 bases at J, with 8 bases between. The CDR3 is 13 residues long. The CDR3 DNA reads TGTGCCAGCAGCTTGTTCGGATCAGATACGCAGTATTTT. Translation: CASSLFGSDTQYF.

The chain is built from TRBV18 and TRBJ2-5; 7 bases align to TRBD1. V lost 0 bases to trimming and J lost 2 bases; unmatched junction nucleotides: 0. The germline CDR1 and CDR2 sequences are KGHSH and LQKENI. The CDR3 consists of 14 residues. CDR3 DNA: TGTGCCAGCTCACCACCGGGACAGCAAGAGACCCAGTACTTC. Translating gives CASSPPGQQETQYF.